One sample yielded the 5 T cell receptor beta chains listed below, sequenced in a study of blood T cell repertoires in COVID-19. Profiled with immunoSEQ multiplex PCR; TCRdb holds only in-frame clones, not every one. The table lists about 430,000 clones, roughly 84% of them singletons. The specimen sequenced was PBMCs or T cells enriched from blood (not recorded which). The receptors shown here come from a woman between 18 and 29 years old who had been exposed to COVID-19.

In its sample, this clone was seen many times. This chain joins TRBV27 and TRBJ2-7; TRBD1 might be the D (6 bases). Deletions cut 6 bases from V and 3 bases from J, with 12 bases between. This CDR3 spans 13 amino acids. Germline V lookup: CDR1 MNHEY, CDR2 SMNVEV (reference sequence). The CDR3 sequence: CASSQGQIYEQYF. CDR3 bases: TGTGCCAGCAGCCAGGGACAAATCTACGAGCAGTACTTC.

The chain joins TRBV19 to TRBJ1-2; D ambiguous. The V end was cut by 5 bases, the J end by 4 bases, with 17 bases between. This CDR3 contains 15 residues. CDR1 and CDR2 from the germline V gene are LNHDA and SQIVND (reference sequence). CDR3 amino acids: CASSAGRPPGYGYTF. CDR3 DNA: TGTGCCAGTAGTGCCGGCAGGCCACCAGGCTATGGCTACACCTTC.

J is TRBJ2-3 and V is TRBV2; 7 bases fit TRBD2. Germline V lookup: CDR1 SNHLY, CDR2 FYNNEI. The CDR3 has 16 residues. J lost 5 bases, V lost 1 base, and 9 bases had no gene match. CDR3 protein: CASSEGLSGGRDTQYF. As DNA, the CDR3 is TGTGCCAGCAGTGAAGGTCTGTCGGGGGGAAGAGATACGCAGTATTTT.

The chain links TRBV5-4 to TRBJ2-1, with TRBD2 identical over 8 bases. There are 15 residues in the CDR3. Trimming at V came to 3 bases and at J to 4 bases, leaving 6 bases not matched to a gene. CDR1 and CDR2 (germline): SGHNT, YYREEE (reference sequence). The CDR3 sequence: CASSSSGSLYNEQFF. CDR3 nucleotide sequence: TGTGCCAGCAGCTCCAGCGGGAGCTTATACAATGAGCAGTTCTTC.

This chain connects TRBV29-1 to TRBJ1-4; 9 bases map to TRBD1. The CDR3 covers 14 residues. The J segment lost 7 bases and the V segment lost 6 bases, leaving 9 bases of the junction unmatched. CDR1 and CDR2 from the germline V gene are SQVTM and ANQGSEA. The CDR3 sequence: CSVPAGTGREKLFF. The DNA of the CDR3 is TGCAGCGTCCCCGCCGGGACAGGGCGTGAAAAACTGTTTTTT.